The clone carrying this T cell receptor (beta chain) has a count of ten or more. Its antigen is currently unknown. With V trimmed by 12 bases and J by 5 bases, 13 bases remained unmatched. This CDR3 has 16 residues. The germline gives CDR1 KGHDR, CDR2 SFDVKD. The lymph nodes were axillary draining lymph nodes from breast cancer patients. The data originate from a study of breast tumors, draining lymph nodes, adjacent tissues. TCRdb processed the multiplex PCR reads anew with MiXCR; each CDR3 protein has one entry. The sample carries approximately 130,000 distinct CDR3 sequences, around 21% recorded once. Study-level points and caveats: Tumor T cell lymph node origin was a supported hypothesis, not proven.

The sequence came from a female donor with breast cancer. Some clones in this sample may be carry-over from other donors' samples. The chain recombines TRBV24-1 with TRBJ2-5; TRBD2 agrees at 14 bases. Sequenced input: axillary lymph node tissue. The CDR3 protein is CAVTGTSGRASETQYF. The CDR3 DNA follows: TGTGCCGTCACGGGGACTAGCGGGAGAGCCTCGGAGACCCAGTACTTC.